The 24 T cell receptor beta chains listed next were all sequenced from one sample in a study of blood T cell repertoires in COVID-19. Using immunoSEQ multiplex PCR, the repertoire was profiled, and TCRdb retains in-frame clones only, with some absent. This sample carries about 200,000 clones, around 76% of them seen once, and the ten largest clones take roughly a sixth. The specimen sequenced was PBMCs or T cells enriched from blood (not recorded which). The source of these receptors is a woman in her forties or fifties with acute COVID-19.

This clone was observed once. The chain recombines TRBV3-1 (or the pseudogene TRBV3-2) with TRBJ1-1; TRBD1 matches 9 bases. Per the germline V gene, CDR1 is LGHDT and CDR2 is YNNKEL (reference sequence). The V and J ends lost 4 bases and 10 bases, in that order; junction bases with no gene match: 7. This CDR3 is built from 13 residues. CDR3 region: CASSPPGQGIAFF. The CDR3 coding sequence is TGTGCCAGCAGCCCCCCGGGACAGGGTATAGCTTTCTTT.

The chain couples TRBV10-3 to TRBJ1-2, with a weak D call TRBD1 (6 bases). Deletions cut 0 bases from V and 10 bases from J, with 18 bases between. Germline values: CDR1 ENHRY, CDR2 SYGVKD. This CDR3 is 15 amino acids long. The CDR3 DNA reads TGTGCCATCAGTGAGTCCCCCCTAACAGGGTGGGACTACACCTTC. This encodes CAISESPLTGWDYTF.

This clone has only one observation. This sequence joins TRBV11-2 and TRBJ2-1; TRBD2 matches at 9 bases. With 6 bases clipped from V and 5 bases from J, the junction kept 5 bases outside the gene matches. The CDR3 extends over 14 amino acids. CDR1 and CDR2 from the germline V gene are SGHAT and FQNNGV. The DNA for the CDR3 is TGTGCCAGCAGGTTTAGCGGGGGAGACAATGAGCAGTTCTTC. Its translation is CASRFSGGDNEQFF.

This sequence joins TRBV3-1 (or the pseudogene TRBV3-2) and TRBJ2-1; tentative D call: TRBD1 (8 bases). The CDR3 spans 16 residues. Germline CDR1 reads LGHDT; CDR2 reads YNNKEL (reference sequence). The ends were cut back, 4 bases at V and 2 bases at J, with 15 bases in the middle. CDR3: CASSPRGDRTYNEQFF. The CDR3 region has the DNA TGTGCCAGCAGCCCTCGGGGGGACAGGACCTACAATGAGCAGTTCTTC.

CDR3 coding DNA: TGTGCCAGCAGCTTACAGGGTACGAACACTGAAGCTTTCTTT. It encodes CASSLQGTNTEAFF. The chain carries TRBV7-3 and TRBJ1-1; maybe TRBD1 (5 bases). Germline CDR1 reads SGHTA; CDR2 reads FQGTGA. V gave up 2 bases and J gave up 1 base, with 8 bases separating them. This CDR3 region has 14 residues.

This clone turned up a few times. V is TRBV5-1 and J is TRBJ2-3, with TRBD1 matching over 7 bases. The germline gives CDR1 SGHRS, CDR2 YFSETQ. This CDR3 comprises 16 residues. Trimming took 4 bases from V and 5 from J; bases not matched to a gene: 13. For the CDR3, the DNA is TGCGCCAGCAGCCCTGCCCTGAACAGGGGTATAGATACGCAGTATTTT. Translated: CASSPALNRGIDTQYF.

The chain employs TRBV28 and TRBJ2-7, with D possibly matching TRBD1 (5 bases). The CDR3 runs to 11 residues. Germline CDR1 is MDHEN and CDR2 is SYDVKM. V was trimmed by 7 bases and J by 3 bases, leaving 7 bases between them. The CDR3 coding sequence is TGTGCCAGCACCCAGGGCTACGAGCAGTACGTC. This sequence encodes CASTQGYEQYV.

The rearrangement joins TRBV5-4 to TRBJ2-7, with 8 positions matching TRBD1. From germline, CDR1 is SGHNT and CDR2 YYREEE (reference sequence). Germline trimming cut 5 bases from V and 3 bases from J; bases unmatched to any gene: 1. The CDR3 extends over 12 amino acids. The CDR3 DNA reads as TGTGCCAGCAGTACAGGGGGCTACGAGCAGTACGTC. It specifies CASSTGGYEQYV.

The chain combines TRBV3-1 (or the pseudogene TRBV3-2) with TRBJ1-4, with D unclear. Trimming shortened V by 3 bases and J by 3 bases, and 8 bases separated the two germline ends. Germline V lookup: CDR1 LGHDT, CDR2 YNNKEL (reference sequence). The CDR3 contains 14 residues. This CDR3 reads CASSHRQANEKLFF. The CDR3 DNA sequence: TGTGCCAGCAGCCATAGGCAGGCTAATGAAAAACTGTTTTTT.

The chain recombines TRBV7-2 with TRBJ1-1, with a possible D match to TRBD1 (5 bases). The CDR3 has 14 amino acids. The germline V gene has CDR1 SGHTA and CDR2 FQGNSA. V shed 5 bases and J shed 3 bases, with 13 bases lying between them. Written as DNA, the CDR3 is TGTGCCAGCAGCGCCGGGGGGGGTTACACTGAAGCTTTCTTT. It codes for CASSAGGGYTEAFF.

The chain uses TRBV30 and TRBJ1-5, with D possibly matching TRBD1 (6 bases). CDR1 is GTSNPN, CDR2 SVGIG, per germline (reference sequence). Deletions cut 3 bases from V and 3 bases from J, with 9 bases between. This CDR3 is built from 13 residues. This CDR3 reads CAWRAGVNQPQHF. The CDR3 nucleotides are TGTGCCTGGAGAGCAGGGGTCAATCAGCCCCAGCATTTT. Together with reference TRBV30 and TRBJ1-5, the CDR3 gives the full variable domain: SQTIHQWPATLVQPVGSPLSLECTVEGTSNPNLYWYRQAAGRGLQLLFYSVGIGQISSEVPQNLSASRPQDRQFILSSKKLLLSDSGFYLCAWRAGVNQPQHFGDGTRLSIL.

This chain links TRBV5-6 with TRBJ1-1; TRBD1 agrees at 7 bases. The CDR3 loop spans 14 amino acids. Unmatched junction bases numbered 5, after V lost 2 bases and J lost 4 bases. Looked up from germline, CDR1 is SGHDT and CDR2 is YYEEEE. CDR3 residues: CASSFGAGGTEAFF. CDR3 in DNA: TGTGCCAGCAGCTTCGGGGCAGGGGGCACTGAAGCTTTCTTT.

The chain carries TRBV7-9 and TRBJ2-5, with TRBD2 as a possible D gene (5 bases). The germline V gene encodes CDR1 SEHNR and CDR2 FQNEAQ (reference sequence). The CDR3 contains 14 residues. The germline V and J ends were trimmed by 5 bases and 1 base, with 11 bases remaining between them. Written as DNA, the CDR3 is TGTGCCAGCAGCCAGAGGGAGATCCAAGAGACCCAGTACTTC. Residues: CASSQREIQETQYF. The full variable domain, rest sourced from reference TRBV7-9 and TRBJ2-5, is DTGVSQNPRHKITKRGQNVTFRCDPISEHNRLYWYRQTLGQGPEFLTYFQNEAQLEKSRLLSDRFSAERPKGSFSTLEIQRTEQGDSAMYLCASSQREIQETQYFGPGTRLLVL.

The rearrangement uses TRBV7-9 and TRBJ1-4; 7 bases map to TRBD1. The junction had 2 bases not matched to a gene; V was cut back by 4 bases and J by 3 bases. Germline CDR1 and CDR2: SEHNR and FQNEAQ (reference sequence). The CDR3 covers 14 residues. Here the CDR3 reads CASSSGTANEKLFF. The CDR3 DNA sequence: TGTGCCAGCAGCTCCGGGACAGCTAATGAAAAACTGTTTTTT.

This chain uses TRBV2 with TRBJ1-1; D is uncertain. Trimming took off 7 bases at V and 1 base at J, with 10 bases between the two ends. The CDR3 sequence is 13 residues long. CDR1 SNHLY and CDR2 FYNNEI come from the germline V gene. The CDR3 loop reads CASTVWANTEAFF. The CDR3 DNA is TGTGCCAGCACTGTGTGGGCGAACACTGAAGCTTTCTTT.

This clone was counted only a few times. The gene calls are TRBV6-1 and TRBJ1-2; D remains ambiguous. V lost 1 base and J 4 bases, leaving 4 bases between the germline ends. The CDR3 contains 12 residues. Germline lookup yields CDR1 MNHNS and CDR2 SASEGT. The CDR3 region is CASSEGVYGYTF. CDR3 coding DNA: TGTGCCAGCAGTGAAGGAGTCTATGGCTACACCTTC.

The rearrangement uses TRBV7-9 and TRBJ1-3, with 7 bases that match TRBD1. Germline CDR1 is SEHNR and CDR2 is FQNEAQ (reference sequence). This CDR3 region has 18 residues. The J segment lost 1 base and the V segment lost 8 bases, leaving 17 bases of the junction unmatched. CDR3 sequence: CASGEPKGQRVSGNTIYF. CDR3 nucleotide sequence: TGTGCCAGCGGGGAACCGAAGGGACAGCGAGTTTCTGGAAACACCATATATTTT.

The CDR3: CRVADSYEQYV. Here the CDR3 DNA reads TGCAGGGTAGCAGACTCCTACGAGCAGTACGTC. The chain uses TRBV20-1 and TRBJ2-7, with unresolved D. In germline, CDR1 is DFQATT, CDR2 SNEGSKA (reference sequence). CDR3 length: 11 amino acids.

The chain combines TRBV12-3 or TRBV12-4 with TRBJ2-1, with D possibly matching TRBD1 (5 bases). This CDR3 contains 12 residues. The V and J ends lost 8 bases and 10 bases respectively, with 15 bases between them. CDR3 DNA: TGTGCCAGCGGCTCCAGGGAAAACGAGCAGTTCTTC. It encodes CASGSRENEQFF.

This clone occurred many times. The chain uses TRBV10-2 and TRBJ2-1; 8 positions agree with TRBD1. Germline V lookup: CDR1 WSHSY, CDR2 SAAADI. V trimming: 0 bases; J trimming: 4 bases; junction bases outside the gene matches: 8. The CDR3 covers 17 residues. The CDR3 region is CASSESWTGSAYNEQFF. CDR3 sequence (DNA): TGCGCCAGCAGTGAGTCGTGGACAGGGTCGGCTTACAATGAGCAGTTCTTC.

V is TRBV6-4 and J is TRBJ1-2, with 11 bases that match TRBD1. V was pared by 7 bases and J by 4 bases, with 5 bases of the junction left unmatched. The length of the CDR3 is 14 residues. Germline V CDR1 and CDR2: MRHNA, SNTAGT. The CDR3 here is CASTPGTGGYGYTF. The CDR3, as DNA: TGTGCCAGCACCCCGGGGACAGGGGGCTATGGCTACACCTTC.

The chain uses TRBV18 and TRBJ1-6; 10 nucleotides line up with TRBD1. CDR1 KGHSH and CDR2 LQKENI come from the germline V gene. The CDR3 loop spans 17 amino acids. V shed 2 bases and J 8 bases; nucleotides not matched to a gene: 9. CDR3 residues: CASSPREAGQGHSPLHF. CDR3 coding DNA: TGTGCCAGCTCACCAAGGGAGGCGGGACAGGGGCATTCACCCCTCCACTTT.

The chain is built from TRBV27 and TRBJ1-2, with 8 bases that match TRBD1. There are 14 residues in the CDR3. Losses at the gene ends were 6 bases for V and 6 bases for J; bases not matched to a gene: 9. Looked up from germline, CDR1 is MNHEY and CDR2 is SMNVEV (reference sequence). This CDR3 reads CASRDPGQVHGYTF. CDR3 bases: TGTGCCAGCAGGGATCCGGGACAGGTCCATGGCTACACCTTC.

Comments on this clone: Within the sample, other DNA sequences also encode this same CDR3. The chain has TRBV7-2 and TRBJ2-2, with D possibly TRBD2 on 7 matching bases. Between the trimmed V and J ends, which lost 3 bases and 7 bases, there was a span of 15 bases. Germline CDR1 and CDR2: SGHTA and FQGNSA. The CDR3 spans 15 residues. In DNA form, the CDR3 reads TGTGCCAGCAGCTTCGGGGGCGGGGGCGGCGGGGAGCTGTTTTTT. It translates to CASSFGGGGGGELFF. Using reference TRBV7-2 and TRBJ2-2 for the parts outside the CDR3, the full variable domain is GAGVSQSPSNKVTEKGKDVELRCDPISGHTALYWYRQSLGQGLEFLIYFQGNSAPDKSGLPSDRFSAERTGGSVSTLTIQRTQQEDSAVYLCASSFGGGGGGELFFGEGSRLTVL.